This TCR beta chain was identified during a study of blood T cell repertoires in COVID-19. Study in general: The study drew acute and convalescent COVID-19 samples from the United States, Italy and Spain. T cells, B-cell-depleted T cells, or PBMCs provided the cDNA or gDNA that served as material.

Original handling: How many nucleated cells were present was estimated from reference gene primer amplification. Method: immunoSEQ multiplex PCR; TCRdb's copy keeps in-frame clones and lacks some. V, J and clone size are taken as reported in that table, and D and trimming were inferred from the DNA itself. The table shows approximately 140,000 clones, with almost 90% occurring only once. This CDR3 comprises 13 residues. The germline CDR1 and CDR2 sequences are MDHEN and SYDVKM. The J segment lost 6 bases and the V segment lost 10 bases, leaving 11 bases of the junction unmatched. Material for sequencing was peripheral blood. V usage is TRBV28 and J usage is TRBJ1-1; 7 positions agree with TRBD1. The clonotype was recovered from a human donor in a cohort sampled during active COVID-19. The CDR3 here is CATIITGAPEAFF. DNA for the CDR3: TGTGCCACCATCATAACAGGGGCCCCTGAAGCTTTCTTT.